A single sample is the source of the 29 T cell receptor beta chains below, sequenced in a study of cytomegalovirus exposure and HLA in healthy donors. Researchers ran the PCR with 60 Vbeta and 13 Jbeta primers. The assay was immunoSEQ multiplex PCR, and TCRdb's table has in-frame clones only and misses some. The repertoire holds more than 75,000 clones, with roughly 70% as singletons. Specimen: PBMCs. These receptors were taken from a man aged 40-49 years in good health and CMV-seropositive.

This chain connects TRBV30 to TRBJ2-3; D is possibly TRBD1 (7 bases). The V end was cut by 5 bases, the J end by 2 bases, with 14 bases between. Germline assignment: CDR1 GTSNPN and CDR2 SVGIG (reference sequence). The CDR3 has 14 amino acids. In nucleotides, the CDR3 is TGTGCCTGGGGAAACAGGGGACTCACAGATACGCAGTATTTT. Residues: CAWGNRGLTDTQYF.

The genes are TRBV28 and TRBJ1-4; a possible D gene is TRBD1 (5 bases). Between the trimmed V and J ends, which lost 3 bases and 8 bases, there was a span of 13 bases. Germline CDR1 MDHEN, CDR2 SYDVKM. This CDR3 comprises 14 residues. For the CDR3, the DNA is TGTGCCAGCAGTTTCAACCAGGGAGGGGAAAAACTGTTTTTT. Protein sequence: CASSFNQGGEKLFF.

The CDR3 sequence is CSVVSGTYEQYF. CDR3 coding DNA: TGCAGCGTTGTTAGCGGGACTTACGAGCAGTACTTC. This chain joins TRBV29-1 and TRBJ2-7; 8 bases match TRBD2. CDR3 length: 12 residues. In germline, CDR1 is SQVTM, CDR2 ANQGSEA. Unmatched junction bases numbered 3, after V lost 4 bases and J lost 4 bases.

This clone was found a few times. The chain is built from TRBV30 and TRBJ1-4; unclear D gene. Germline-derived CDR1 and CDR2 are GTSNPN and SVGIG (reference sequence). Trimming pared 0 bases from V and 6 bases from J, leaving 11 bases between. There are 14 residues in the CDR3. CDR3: CAWSVPATHEKLFF. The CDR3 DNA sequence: TGTGCCTGGAGTGTCCCAGCGACCCATGAAAAACTGTTTTTT.

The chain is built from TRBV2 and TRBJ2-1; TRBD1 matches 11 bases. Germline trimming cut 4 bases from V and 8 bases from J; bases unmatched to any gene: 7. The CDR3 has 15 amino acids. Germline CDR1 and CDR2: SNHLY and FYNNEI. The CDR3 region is CASSVQDRGPDEQFF. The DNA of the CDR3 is TGTGCCAGCAGTGTACAGGACAGGGGGCCGGATGAGCAGTTCTTC.

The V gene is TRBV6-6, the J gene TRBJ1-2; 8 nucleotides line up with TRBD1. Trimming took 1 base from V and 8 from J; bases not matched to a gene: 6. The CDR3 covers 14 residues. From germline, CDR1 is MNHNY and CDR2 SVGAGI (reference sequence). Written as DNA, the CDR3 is TGTGCCAGCAGTTACTTCGGGACAGGAGACGGCTACACCTTC. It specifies CASSYFGTGDGYTF.

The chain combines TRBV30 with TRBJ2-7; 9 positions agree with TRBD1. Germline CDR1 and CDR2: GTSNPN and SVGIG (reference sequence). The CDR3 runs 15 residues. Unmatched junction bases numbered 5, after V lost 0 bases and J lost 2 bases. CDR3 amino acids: CAWSVLGTGTYEQYF. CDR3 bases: TGTGCCTGGAGTGTACTGGGGACAGGGACCTACGAGCAGTACTTC.

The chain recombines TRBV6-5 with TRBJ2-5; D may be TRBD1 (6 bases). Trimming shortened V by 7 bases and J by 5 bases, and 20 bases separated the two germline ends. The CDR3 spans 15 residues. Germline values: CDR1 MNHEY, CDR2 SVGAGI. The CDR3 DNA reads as TGTGCCAGCACCCAGGACAGTTCCCTCGTTGAGACCCAGTACTTC. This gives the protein CASTQDSSLVETQYF.

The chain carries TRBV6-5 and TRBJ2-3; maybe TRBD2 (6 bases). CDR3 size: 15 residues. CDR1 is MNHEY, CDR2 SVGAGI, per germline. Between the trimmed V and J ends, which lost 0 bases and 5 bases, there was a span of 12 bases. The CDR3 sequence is CASSYSGRGVDTQYF. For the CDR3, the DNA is TGTGCCAGCAGTTACTCCGGGAGAGGGGTAGATACGCAGTATTTT.

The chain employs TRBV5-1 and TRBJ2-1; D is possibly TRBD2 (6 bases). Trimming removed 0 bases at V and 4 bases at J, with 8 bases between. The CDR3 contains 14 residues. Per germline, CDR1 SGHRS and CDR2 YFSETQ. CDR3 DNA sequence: TGCGCCAGCAGCTTGGGGGGAGGATACAATGAGCAGTTCTTC. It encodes CASSLGGGYNEQFF.

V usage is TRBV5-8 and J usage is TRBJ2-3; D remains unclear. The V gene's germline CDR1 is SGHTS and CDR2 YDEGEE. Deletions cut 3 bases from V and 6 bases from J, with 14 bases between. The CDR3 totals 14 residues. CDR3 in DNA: TGTGCCAGCAGCTCCTTTGGGCAGAGCGATACGCAGTATTTT. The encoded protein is CASSSFGQSDTQYF.

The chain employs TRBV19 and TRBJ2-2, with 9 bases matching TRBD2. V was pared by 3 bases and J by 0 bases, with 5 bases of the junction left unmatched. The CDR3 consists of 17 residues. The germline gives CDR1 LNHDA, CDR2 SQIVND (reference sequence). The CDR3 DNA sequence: TGTGCCAGTAGTATCGGGGCGGGGGGGTCGAACACCGGGGAGCTGTTTTTT. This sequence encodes CASSIGAGGSNTGELFF.

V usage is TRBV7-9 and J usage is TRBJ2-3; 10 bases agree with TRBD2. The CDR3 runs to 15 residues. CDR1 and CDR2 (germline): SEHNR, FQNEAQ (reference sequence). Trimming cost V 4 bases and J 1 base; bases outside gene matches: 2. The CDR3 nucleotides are TGTGCCAGCAGCTCAGGGACTAGCGGCACAGATACGCAGTATTTT. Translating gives CASSSGTSGTDTQYF.

CDR3 bases: TGCGCCAGCAGCCAAGATGGACAGGGGACGAACACCGGGGAGCTGTTTTTT. Translated: CASSQDGQGTNTGELFF. J is TRBJ2-2 and V is TRBV4-1, with TRBD1 matching 9 bases. This CDR3 is built from 17 residues. The V gene end was trimmed by 0 bases and the J gene end by 0 bases; junction bases not matched to a gene: 2. The germline V gene encodes CDR1 MGHRA and CDR2 YSYEKL.

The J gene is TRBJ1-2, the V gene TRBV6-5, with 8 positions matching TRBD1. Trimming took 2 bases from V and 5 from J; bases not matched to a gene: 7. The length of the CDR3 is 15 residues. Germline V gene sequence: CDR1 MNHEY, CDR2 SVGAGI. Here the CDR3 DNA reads TGTGCCAGCAGTTACGCCGGGACAGGTTATTATGGCTACACCTTC. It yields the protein CASSYAGTGYYGYTF.

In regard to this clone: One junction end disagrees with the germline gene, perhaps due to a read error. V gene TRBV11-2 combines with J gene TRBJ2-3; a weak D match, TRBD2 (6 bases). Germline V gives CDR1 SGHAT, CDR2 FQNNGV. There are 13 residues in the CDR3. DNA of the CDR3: TGTGCCATCAGCGGGCGAAGCACAGATACGCAGTATTTT. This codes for CAISGRSTDTQYF.

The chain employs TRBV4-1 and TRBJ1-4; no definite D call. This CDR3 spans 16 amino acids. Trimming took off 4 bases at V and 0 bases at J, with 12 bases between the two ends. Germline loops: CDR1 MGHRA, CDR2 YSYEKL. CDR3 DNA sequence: TGCGCCAGCAGCCGGGAGAGGGCGGCAACTAATGAAAAACTGTTTTTT. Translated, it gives CASSRERAATNEKLFF.

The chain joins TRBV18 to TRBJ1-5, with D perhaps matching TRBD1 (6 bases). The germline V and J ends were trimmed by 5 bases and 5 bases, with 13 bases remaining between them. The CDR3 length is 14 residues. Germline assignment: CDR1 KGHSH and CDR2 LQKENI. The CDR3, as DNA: TGTGCCAGCTCAGAAGGGGGAAGCGATCAGCCCCAGCATTTT. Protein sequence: CASSEGGSDQPQHF.

The CDR3 reads CASSQTWADEQFF. The CDR3 bases are TGCGCCAGCAGCCAAACGTGGGCAGATGAGCAGTTCTTC. The V call is TRBV4-3, the J call TRBJ2-1; D not certain. Germline lookup yields CDR1 LGHNA and CDR2 YSLEER. V was pared by 2 bases and J by 8 bases, with 10 bases between. This CDR3 spans 13 amino acids.

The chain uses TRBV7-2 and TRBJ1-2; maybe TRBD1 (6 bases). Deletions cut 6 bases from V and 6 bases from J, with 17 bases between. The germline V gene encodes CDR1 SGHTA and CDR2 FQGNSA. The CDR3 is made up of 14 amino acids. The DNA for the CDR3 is TGTGCCAGCAGTTCCCTGGGGGGGGGCGATGGCTACACCTTC. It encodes CASSSLGGGDGYTF.

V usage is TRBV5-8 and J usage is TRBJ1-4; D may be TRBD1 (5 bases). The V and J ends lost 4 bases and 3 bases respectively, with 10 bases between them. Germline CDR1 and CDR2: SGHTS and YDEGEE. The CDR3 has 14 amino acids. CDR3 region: CASSLKGPNEKLFF. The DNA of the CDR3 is TGTGCCAGCAGCCTGAAGGGGCCTAATGAAAAACTGTTTTTT.

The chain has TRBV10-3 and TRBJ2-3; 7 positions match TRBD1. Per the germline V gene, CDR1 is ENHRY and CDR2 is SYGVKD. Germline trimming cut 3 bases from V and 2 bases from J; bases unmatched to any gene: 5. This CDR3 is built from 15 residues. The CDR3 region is CAISDRDSLTDTQYF. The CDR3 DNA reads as TGTGCCATCAGTGATAGGGACAGTCTCACAGATACGCAGTATTTT.

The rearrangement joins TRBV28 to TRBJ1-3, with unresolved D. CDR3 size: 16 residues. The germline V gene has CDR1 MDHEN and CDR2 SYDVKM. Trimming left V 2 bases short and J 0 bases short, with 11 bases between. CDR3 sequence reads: CASSLHSPSSGNTIYF. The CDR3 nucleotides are TGTGCCAGCAGTTTACACAGCCCGAGCTCTGGAAACACCATATATTTT.

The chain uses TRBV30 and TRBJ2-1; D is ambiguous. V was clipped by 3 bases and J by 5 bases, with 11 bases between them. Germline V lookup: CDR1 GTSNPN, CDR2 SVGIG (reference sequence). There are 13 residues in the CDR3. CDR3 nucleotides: TGTGCCTGGAGCCGGAGTCTCAACAATGAGCAGTTCTTC. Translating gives CAWSRSLNNEQFF.

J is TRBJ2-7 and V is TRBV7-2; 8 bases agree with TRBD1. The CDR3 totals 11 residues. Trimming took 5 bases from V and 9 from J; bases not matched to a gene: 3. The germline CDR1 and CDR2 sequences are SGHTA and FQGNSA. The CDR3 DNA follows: TGTGCCAGCAGCGACCAGGGGGCGCAGTACTTC. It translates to CASSDQGAQYF.

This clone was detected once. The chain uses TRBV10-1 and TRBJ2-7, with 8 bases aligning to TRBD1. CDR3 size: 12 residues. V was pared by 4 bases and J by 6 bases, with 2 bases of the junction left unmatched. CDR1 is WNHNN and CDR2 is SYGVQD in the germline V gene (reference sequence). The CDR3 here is CASSGQGSEQYF. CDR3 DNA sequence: TGCGCCAGCAGTGGACAGGGGTCCGAGCAGTACTTC.

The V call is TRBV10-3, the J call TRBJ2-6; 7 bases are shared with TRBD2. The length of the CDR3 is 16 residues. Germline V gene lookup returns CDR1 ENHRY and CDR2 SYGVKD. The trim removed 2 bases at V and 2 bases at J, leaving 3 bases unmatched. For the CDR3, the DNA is TGTGCCATCAGTGAGGGGGAGGGCACTGGGGCCAACGTCCTGACTTTC. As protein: CAISEGEGTGANVLTF.

The CDR3 spells CASSVQGTDTQYF. In nucleotides, the CDR3 is TGTGCCAGCAGCGTCCAGGGCACAGATACGCAGTATTTT. The chain couples TRBV7-6 to TRBJ2-3; D unclear. The V and J ends lost 5 bases and 1 base respectively, with 7 bases between them. The germline V gene encodes CDR1 SGHVS and CDR2 FNYEAQ. The CDR3 is made up of 13 amino acids.

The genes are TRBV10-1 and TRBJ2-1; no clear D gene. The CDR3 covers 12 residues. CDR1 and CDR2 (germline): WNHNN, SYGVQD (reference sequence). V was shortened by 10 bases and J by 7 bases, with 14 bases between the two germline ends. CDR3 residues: CANLPVWNEQFF. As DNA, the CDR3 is TGCGCCAACCTCCCGGTCTGGAATGAGCAGTTCTTC.